These 10 T cell receptor beta chains were all obtained from the same sample, sequenced in a study of Ad26.COV2.S vaccination and SARS-CoV-2 variants (dated by TCRdb to about 2021). To prepare the library, the immunoSEQ multiplex PCR assay was applied. Sourced from immuneACCESS, this table was stored by TCRdb with only in-frame sequences that have V and J called. A share of the clones is absent; for the studies checked, an unresolved V gene accounts for under half, and the remainder has no known explanation. The sample table shows about 350,000 clones, and 65% to 90% are seen once. Jointly, the top ten make up around a tenth of the sample. According to the study, the label for this sample's treatment or condition signals: 15 to 20 received Ad26.COV2.S at low or high dose, single or two shots; about 5 received placebo; per-sample allocation not given. For vaccine and placebo recipients, repertoires were sequenced using samples collected on day 63 after the first injection.

The sequenced sample was peripheral blood, obtained in a trial of Ad26.COV2.S vaccine versus placebo. These receptor sequences come from a person between 18 and 65 years old who received the Ad26.COV2.S COVID-19 vaccine or a placebo.

This sequence joins TRBV23-1 and TRBJ2-1; D may be TRBD1 or TRBD2 (6 bases each). TRBV23-1 is an ORF, and what it does is uncertain. The length of the CDR3 is 12 residues. Trimming shortened V by 3 bases and J by 12 bases, and 12 bases separated the two germline ends. CDR3 loop: CASSHTRGVQFF. CDR3 in DNA: TGCGCCAGCAGTCACACGAGGGGGGTGCAGTTCTTC.

V is TRBV7-2 and J is TRBJ2-2; D is possibly TRBD2 (5 bases). Germline lookup yields CDR1 SGHTA and CDR2 FQGNSA. V was trimmed by 3 bases and J by 0 bases, leaving 14 bases between them. The length of the CDR3 is 17 residues. The DNA for the CDR3 is TGTGCCAGCAGCTTTCCTCGGGGTCAGGCGAACACCGGGGAGCTGTTTTTT. This sequence encodes CASSFPRGQANTGELFF.

This clone has a single count. The chain links TRBV6-2 or TRBV6-3 to TRBJ1-2; D remains ambiguous. The CDR3 runs 13 residues. With 6 bases removed from V and 4 bases from J, the gap between germline ends came to 12 bases. Germline V gene sequence: CDR1 MNHEY, CDR2 SVGEGT. The CDR3 DNA follows: TGTGCCAGCAGCCCGCCGGAGTTCTATGGCTACACCTTC. It is translated as CASSPPEFYGYTF.

This chain links TRBV29-1 with TRBJ2-7, with 7 nucleotides matching TRBD1. Germline V CDR1 and CDR2: SQVTM, ANQGSEA. Trimming took 6 bases from V and 11 from J; bases not matched to a gene: 19. The CDR3 loop spans 14 amino acids. DNA for the CDR3: TGCAGCGTACTACCGGGACAGAGCCCCACAATAGAGTACTTC. Residues: CSVLPGQSPTIEYF.

The chain employs TRBV27 and TRBJ1-2; D gene unclear. Per germline, CDR1 MNHEY and CDR2 SMNVEV (reference sequence). Trimming cost V 2 bases and J 6 bases, with 13 bases left between them. The length of the CDR3 is 14 residues. The CDR3 nucleotides are TGTGCCAGCAGTTTAGCCCATGGAGGGCATGGCTACACCTTC. Translating it yields CASSLAHGGHGYTF.

J is TRBJ2-3 and V is TRBV5-5, with 8 nucleotides matching TRBD2. This CDR3 has 17 amino acids. Germline-derived CDR1 and CDR2 are SGHKS and YYEKEE (reference sequence). The V and J ends lost 2 bases and 5 bases, in that order; junction bases with no gene match: 13. CDR3 in amino acids: CASSFLVRGAGGDTQYF. In DNA form, the CDR3 reads TGTGCCAGCAGCTTTCTCGTGCGGGGGGCCGGGGGAGATACGCAGTATTTT.

The chain joins TRBV3-1 (or the pseudogene TRBV3-2) to TRBJ1-2, with TRBD1 identical over 7 bases. Germline lookup yields CDR1 LGHDT and CDR2 YNNKEL (reference sequence). There are 13 residues in the CDR3. The V segment lost 6 bases and the J segment 4 bases; nucleotides outside the gene matches: 5. The CDR3 bases are TGTGCCAGCAGTCGACAGGGAGGCTATGGCTACACCTTC. It translates to CASSRQGGYGYTF.

The chain links TRBV7-9 to TRBJ2-7; TRBD1 agrees at 10 bases. After removal of 6 bases from V and 1 base from J, the junction contained 6 bases not matched to a gene. The CDR3 is 15 amino acids. The germline CDR1 and CDR2 sequences are SEHNR and FQNEAQ (reference sequence). The CDR3 coding sequence is TGTGCCAGCAGTTCGACAGGGGGCTTATCCTACGAGCAGTACTTC. Protein sequence: CASSSTGGLSYEQYF.

This clone was picked up a small number of times. The gene calls are TRBV6-4 and TRBJ1-2; TRBD1 agrees at 8 bases. Unmatched junction bases numbered 10, after V lost 2 bases and J lost 8 bases. Germline V CDR1 and CDR2: MRHNA, SNTAGT. This CDR3 is built from 15 residues. DNA for the CDR3: TGTGCCAGCAGTGACCAGGCAGGGGGCTTTGGAGGCTACACCTTC. As protein: CASSDQAGGFGGYTF.

The chain couples TRBV7-2 to TRBJ1-1; TRBD1 aligns across 8 bases. CDR1 and CDR2 from the germline V gene are SGHTA and FQGNSA. This CDR3 contains 16 residues. V shed 3 bases, J shed 1 base, and the junction held 7 bases outside the gene matches. The CDR3 DNA reads as TGTGCCAGCAGCTTGACCCCCGGGACAGGGAACACTGAAGCTTTCTTT. Residues: CASSLTPGTGNTEAFF. Full variable domain (missing parts from reference TRBV7-2 and TRBJ1-1): GAGVSQSPSNKVTEKGKDVELRCDPISGHTALYWYRQSLGQGLEFLIYFQGNSAPDKSGLPSDRFSAERTGGSVSTLTIQRTQQEDSAVYLCASSLTPGTGNTEAFFGQGTRLTVV.